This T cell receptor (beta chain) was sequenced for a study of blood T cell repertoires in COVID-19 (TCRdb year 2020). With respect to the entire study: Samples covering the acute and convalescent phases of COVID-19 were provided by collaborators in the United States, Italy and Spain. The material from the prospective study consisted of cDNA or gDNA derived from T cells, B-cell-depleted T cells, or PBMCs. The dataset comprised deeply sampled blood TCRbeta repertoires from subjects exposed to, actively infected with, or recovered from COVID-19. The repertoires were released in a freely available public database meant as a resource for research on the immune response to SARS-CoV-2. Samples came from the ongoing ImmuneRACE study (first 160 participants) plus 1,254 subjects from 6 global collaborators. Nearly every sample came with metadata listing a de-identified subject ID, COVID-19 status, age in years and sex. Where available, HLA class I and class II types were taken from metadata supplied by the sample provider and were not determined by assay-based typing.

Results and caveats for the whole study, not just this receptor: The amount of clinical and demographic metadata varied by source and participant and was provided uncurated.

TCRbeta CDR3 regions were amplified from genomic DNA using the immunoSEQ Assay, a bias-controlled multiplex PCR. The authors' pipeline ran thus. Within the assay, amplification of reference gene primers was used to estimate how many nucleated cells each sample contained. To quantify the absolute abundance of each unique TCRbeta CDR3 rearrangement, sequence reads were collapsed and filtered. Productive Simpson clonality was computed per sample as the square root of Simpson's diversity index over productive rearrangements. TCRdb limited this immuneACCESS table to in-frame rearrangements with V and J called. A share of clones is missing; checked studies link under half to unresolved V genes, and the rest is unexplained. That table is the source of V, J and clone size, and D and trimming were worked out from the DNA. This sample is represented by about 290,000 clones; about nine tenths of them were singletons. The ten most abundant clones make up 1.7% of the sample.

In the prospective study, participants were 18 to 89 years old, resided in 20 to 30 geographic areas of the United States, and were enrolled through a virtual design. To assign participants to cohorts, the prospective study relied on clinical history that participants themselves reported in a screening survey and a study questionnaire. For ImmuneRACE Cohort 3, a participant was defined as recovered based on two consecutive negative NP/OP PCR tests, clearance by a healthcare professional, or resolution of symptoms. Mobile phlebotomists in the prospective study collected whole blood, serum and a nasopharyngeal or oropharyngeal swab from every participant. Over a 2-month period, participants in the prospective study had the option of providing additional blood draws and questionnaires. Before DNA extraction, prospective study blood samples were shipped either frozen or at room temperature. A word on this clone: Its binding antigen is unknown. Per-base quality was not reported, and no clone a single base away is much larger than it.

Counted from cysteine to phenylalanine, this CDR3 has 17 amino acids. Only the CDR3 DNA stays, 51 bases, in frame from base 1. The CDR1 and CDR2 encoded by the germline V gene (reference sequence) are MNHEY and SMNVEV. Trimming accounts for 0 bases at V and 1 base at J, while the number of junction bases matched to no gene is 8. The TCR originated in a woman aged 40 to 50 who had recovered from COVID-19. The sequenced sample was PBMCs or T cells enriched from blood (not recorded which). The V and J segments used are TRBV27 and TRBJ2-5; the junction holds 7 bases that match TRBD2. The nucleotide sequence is TGTGCCAGCAGTTTATCGAAGGCTAGCGGTTTCCAAGAGACCCAGTACTTC. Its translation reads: CASSLSKASGFQETQYF.